This T cell receptor (beta chain) was sequenced during a study of Ad26.COV2.S vaccination and SARS-CoV-2 variants. TCRdb's copy holds only in-frame clones and misses some; the assay was immunoSEQ multiplex PCR. Of some 480,000 clones in the sample, roughly nine tenths are singletons; the top ten hold around 13%. J lost 4 bases, V lost 3 bases, and 8 bases had no gene match. Germline V gene lookup returns CDR1 LNHDA and CDR2 SQIVND (reference sequence). CDR3 length: 16 amino acids. The treatment was: 15 to 20 received Ad26.COV2.S at low or high dose, single or two shots; about 5 received placebo; per-sample allocation not given. Specimens were obtained on day 63 following the first vaccine or placebo injection.

The chain has TRBV19 and TRBJ2-2; TRBD2 aligns across 7 bases. This TCR derives from a person aged 18-60 years who received the Ad26.COV2.S COVID-19 vaccine or a placebo. This sample comprised peripheral blood, obtained in a trial of Ad26.COV2.S vaccine versus placebo. The CDR3 sequence: CASSMIAGPGTGELFF. The DNA of the CDR3 is TGTGCCAGTAGTATGATAGCGGGTCCCGGCACCGGGGAGCTGTTTTTT.